A selection of T cell receptor beta chains follows, all from one sample in a study of T cells after posttransplantation cyclophosphamide. Libraries were prepared by immunoSEQ multiplex PCR; TCRdb keeps only in-frame clonotypes and omits some of them. This sample carries around 21,000 clones, about nine tenths of them seen once, and the ten largest clones take approximately 7.3%. Sequencing was performed on PBMCs, taken after allogeneic stem cell transplant with posttransplant cyclophosphamide. The receptors here all came from a female patient in her forties or fifties who received an allogeneic stem cell transplant from a related donor, was CMV-positive, and had no GVHD. A subset of T cells may come from the graft donor. CDR3s leave out the opening cysteine and the closing phenylalanine or tryptophan. A clone size is listed for some rows: how often the clone was seen (once, few, many), or a class if it is expanded.

TRBV10-1 | NA | ASSRGLAGGPCHEQY
TRBV7-2 | NA | ASSPPGNIGGETQY
TRBV4-1 | NA | ASSLGTSSYNEQF
TRBV11-3 | NA | ASSLAGTGGTDTQY
TRBV28 | NA | ASSLPAGWRETQY
TRBV7-9 | once | ASSLGGQETQY
TRBV28 | few | ASSPVAARGRSYGYT
TRBV14 | NA | ASSQVPGRDNEQF
TRBV5-5 | NA | ASSLFVGGGTEAF
TRBV6-1 | once | ASSDRWNTEAF
TRBV27 | NA | ASSLRRGWGTGELF
TRBV4-3 | NA | ASSQDRGTQY
TRBV21-1 | NA | ASSSVRLPDEKLF
TRBV7-8 | NA | ASSHRRTSGVNEQF
TRBV28 | once | ASSPTRTDTQY
TRBV7-3 | NA | ASALSGGNSPLH
TRBV29-1 | NA | SAATGNSFEQY
TRBV5-1 | NA | ASSETSGTYNEQF
TRBV5-1 | NA | ASSLAVDSQQETQY
TRBV18 | NA | ASSPYLSDTQY
TRBV4-3 | few | ASSQASGSFYEQY
TRBV15 | NA | ATSRFVGGPPRWF
TRBV9 | NA | ASSAEADYGYT
TRBV7-2 | NA | ASSRDRGPRGKETQY
TRBV5-6 | NA | ASSSEGVSQQY
TRBV7-2 | NA | ASAPRSGSNQPQH
TRBV5-4 | NA | ASSLGPSSGNTIY
TRBV9 | NA | ASSVAGTETEAF
TRBV5-1 | NA | ASSQGQGFEKLF
TRBV10-3 | NA | AITGSSTGELF
TRBV7-9 | NA | ASSLVSSQGEQY
TRBV27 | NA | ASSLGGLYTGELF
TRBV30 | NA | AWSVDSEAF
TRBV4-3 | NA | ASSQDRGTEPGNTIY
TRBV10-3 | NA | ASFGRGGTSGSTDTQY
TRBV28 | NA | ASSSSDRGIYGYT
TRBV7-6 | NA | ASSLVEGDEQY
TRBV4-2 | NA | ASSQGRGGNTIY
TRBV27 | NA | ASMDLSDEQY
TRBV18 | few | ASSPDRSTNEKLF
TRBV19 | NA | ASSIGSGQETQY
TRBV4-1 | NA | ASSLGTHTGELF
TRBV18 | NA | ASSRDYSYEQY
TRBV10-3 | NA | AIRQVGSYNEQF
TRBV19 | NA | ASHQTGVLYQPQH
TRBV7-6 | NA | ASSLARGSGSYSYEQY